Below, 10 T cell receptor beta chains from the same sample are listed, as sequenced in a study of read filtering for tumor transcriptome and immune sequencing. Molecular barcoded adaptors covering alpha/delta and beta/gamma chains were used on approximately 440 ng RNA. One entry per CDR3 protein results from TCRdb running MiXCR on the reads. The repertoire holds about 86,000 distinct CDR3 sequences, with 9% to 15% as singletons. Sequencing input: a population of CD138-negative cells sorted from bone marrow. The receptors here all came from a donor aged 40 or over with multiple myeloma.

The CDR3 DNA reads TGTGCCAGCACCTCCGGACTAACGCAGTTCTTC. It specifies CASTSGLTQFF. J is TRBJ2-1 and V is TRBV6-2 or TRBV6-3; a possible D gene is TRBD2 (6 bases). The CDR3 loop spans 11 amino acids. Germline values: CDR1 MNHEY, CDR2 SVGEGT. The germline V and J ends were trimmed by 7 bases and 12 bases, with 13 bases remaining between them.

Ten or more counts support this clonotype. The chain has TRBV20-1 and TRBJ2-1, with 13 bases lining up with TRBD2. The CDR3 contains 14 residues. CDR1 DFQATT and CDR2 SNEGSKA come from the germline V gene (reference sequence). The junction had 6 bases not matched to a gene; V was cut back by 6 bases and J by 7 bases. The CDR3 nucleotides are TGCAGTGCCGGACTAGCGGGAGTTAAAAATGAGCAGTTCTTC. Residues: CSAGLAGVKNEQFF.

This clonotype was found many times. This chain uses TRBV6-1 with TRBJ2-1; 10 positions agree with TRBD2. The CDR3 extends over 15 amino acids. J lost 9 bases, V lost 5 bases, and 10 bases had no gene match. Germline V gives CDR1 MNHNS, CDR2 SASEGT. CDR3 amino acids: CASSYKVVAGGEQFF. CDR3 in DNA: TGTGCCAGCAGTTACAAAGTGGTAGCGGGAGGTGAGCAGTTCTTC.

This clonotype was seen ten or more times. The rearrangement joins TRBV6-2 or TRBV6-3 to TRBJ2-6, with a weak D call TRBD1 (6 bases). This CDR3 comprises 16 residues. Germline assignment: CDR1 MNHEY and CDR2 SVGEGT. Trimming took off 6 bases at V and 1 base at J, with 13 bases between the two ends. The CDR3 DNA reads as TGTGCCAGCAGCAGGGGCCCCCATTCTGGGGCCAACGTCCTGACTTTC. It codes for CASSRGPHSGANVLTF.

Many counts were recorded for this clonotype. V usage is TRBV29-1 and J usage is TRBJ2-1, with D tentatively TRBD2 (6 bases). The germline CDR1 and CDR2 sequences are SQVTM and ANQGSEA. The CDR3 is 13 amino acids. The V end lost 8 bases, the J end lost 4 bases, and 15 bases lay between the germline ends. The CDR3 here is CSLRDSVYNEQFF. The CDR3 nucleotides read TGCAGCCTGAGGGACTCCGTTTACAATGAGCAGTTCTTC.

This clonotype was counted at least ten times. The chain carries TRBV9 and TRBJ2-1; 7 bases line up with TRBD2. Losses at the gene ends were 1 base for V and 0 bases for J; bases not matched to a gene: 4. CDR1 and CDR2 from the germline V gene are SGDLS and YYNGEE. CDR3 length: 16 amino acids. DNA of the CDR3: TGTGCCAGCAGCGTAAGCGGGATCGTCTCCTACAATGAGCAGTTCTTC. This gives the protein CASSVSGIVSYNEQFF.

At least ten counts were recorded for this clonotype. V usage is TRBV4-1 and J usage is TRBJ2-4, with D tentatively TRBD2 (6 bases). The CDR3 spans 17 residues. V shed 0 bases and J shed 1 base, with 13 bases lying between them. From germline, CDR1 is MGHRA and CDR2 YSYEKL. CDR3: CASSQESGERAKNIQYF. In nucleotides, the CDR3 is TGCGCCAGCAGCCAAGAGTCGGGAGAGCGGGCCAAAAACATTCAGTACTTC.

With regard to this clonotype: A junction end diverges from the germline sequence, so it may reflect a read error. This sequence joins TRBV12-3 or TRBV12-4 and TRBJ1-4; D ambiguous. This CDR3 has 13 residues. The CDR3 here is CACSLSQDEKLFF. CDR3 bases: TGTGCCTGCAGTTTATCTCAGGATGAGAAACTGTTTTTT.

This clonotype was recorded at least ten times. This chain links TRBV12-3 or TRBV12-4 with TRBJ1-1; D is possibly TRBD1 (5 bases). There are 11 residues in the CDR3. Trimming took off 6 bases at V and 8 bases at J, with 10 bases between the two ends. CDR3 protein: CASSYTGEAFF. The CDR3 bases are TGTGCCAGCAGCTACACAGGAGAAGCTTTCTTT.

This clonotype has ten or more counts. At one boundary the junction diverges from the germline segment, which might be a read error. J is TRBJ1-5 and V is TRBV28; D is uncertain. The CDR3 covers 13 residues. Germline CDR1 reads MDHEN; CDR2 reads SYDVKM. DNA of the CDR3: TGTGCCAGCAATAAGGGAGGCAATCAGCCCCAGCGTTTT. Its translation is CASNKGGNQPQRF.